This is a list of T cell receptor beta chains from one sample in a study of T cells expressing NK-cell markers. TCRdb re-called the 5' RACE reads and shows each CDR3 protein once, DNA omitted. This sample's clone table lists some 450,000 distinct CDR3 sequences. The specimen sequenced was blood T cells: a sorted CD56 or NKG2C T cell subset, CD4+ or CD8+ T cells, or bulk PBMC T cells (not recorded which). All receptors come from a woman aged 18 to 69 in good health. Each CDR3 is given with its conserved first and last residue. Fields, in order: V gene, J gene, CDR3 protein.

TRBV28,TRBJ2-1,CASTPTPKAGGNNEQFF
TRBV29-1,TRBJ1-1,CSVDRGNTEAFF
TRBV7-2,TRBJ1-5,CASSYNRGQPQHF
TRBV3-1,TRBJ2-2,CASSQVLVNTGELFF
TRBV20-1,TRBJ2-5,CSARKREGAPKETQYF
TRBV7-3,TRBJ2-1,CASSPQGSGNEQFF
TRBV6-1,TRBJ2-1,CASRTHRGANEQFF
TRBV28,TRBJ2-3,CASSLGGAGVGDTQYF
TRBV11-2,TRBJ2-2,CASSLVGLAAANTGELFF
TRBV10-3,TRBJ1-1,CAIRKGGTDNTEAFF
TRBV19,TRBJ1-5,CASSPPPDGNQPQHF
TRBV28,TRBJ1-4,CASSLPRTGRGEKLFF
TRBV20-1,TRBJ1-1,CSARDGFRGLNTEAFF
TRBV28,TRBJ1-4,CASTQGGGEKLFF
TRBV29-1,TRBJ1-1,CSVRGTGGLNTEAFF
TRBV4-2,TRBJ2-5,CASSQELAGPQETQYF
TRBV12-3/TRBV12-4,TRBJ1-6,CASSLGAGFNSPLHF
TRBV7-8,TRBJ2-1,CASSLAPGLVAYNEQFF
TRBV29-1,TRBJ1-2,CSVGDTNRYTF
TRBV29-1,TRBJ2-1,CSVWGLDNEQFF
TRBV15,TRBJ1-4,CATSDFGGGNEKLFF
TRBV12-3/TRBV12-4,TRBJ1-1,CASPPEGGRTEAFF
TRBV4-3,TRBJ2-4,CASSQARGGRGYF
TRBV28,TRBJ2-4,CASSPPGLLAKNIQYF
TRBV9,TRBJ1-1,CASSAYSGQWTEAFF
TRBV6-2/TRBV6-3,TRBJ2-1,CASSYSARFPGNEQFF
TRBV20-1,TRBJ2-1,CSAPPSGNEQFF
TRBV12-3/TRBV12-4,TRBJ1-3,CASNQVGGGPGNTIYF
TRBV20-1,TRBJ2-7,CSARDYGGAYEQYF
TRBV3-1,TRBJ2-1,CASSPWGGRVQDEQFF
TRBV5-4,TRBJ2-1,CASSLKGERGAVDEQFF
TRBV7-2,TRBJ1-2,CASSLGSGPGGYTF
TRBV29-1,TRBJ2-2,CSVGAFVTGELFF
TRBV10-2,TRBJ2-3,CASSEPWDRSYTDTQYF
TRBV4-1,TRBJ2-4,CASSQDLWGGKNIQYF
TRBV19,TRBJ1-2,CASSIRKPNYGYTF
TRBV27,TRBJ2-6,CASSLLKPYTADSGANVLTF
TRBV20-1,TRBJ1-1,CSARVPLDSRGSAEAFF
TRBV7-8,TRBJ2-1,CASNVSSYNEQFF
TRBV29-1,TRBJ1-2,CSVDPHRQTHGYTF
TRBV9,TRBJ2-2,CASSVSGNTGELFF
TRBV7-2,TRBJ1-1,CASSVGATNTEAFF
TRBV20-1,TRBJ2-1,CSARDSSGRTSSYNEQFF
TRBV7-2,TRBJ2-1,CASSLGTKSSYNEQFF
TRBV24-1,TRBJ2-2,CATRGQGATGELFF
TRBV20-1,TRBJ2-7,CSAGSEGSYEQYF
TRBV12-3/TRBV12-4,TRBJ1-3,CASTGWGRDTIYF
TRBV13,TRBJ1-6,CASSLGQKYNSPLHF
TRBV25-1,TRBJ2-1,CASATQGVNNEQFF
TRBV5-1,TRBJ2-5,CASSWGQGVPETQYF
TRBV10-3,TRBJ2-2,CAISDGPGELFF
TRBV19,TRBJ2-1,CASSIAGLVGEQFF
TRBV11-2,TRBJ2-1,CASSAGQITYNEQFF
TRBV7-8,TRBJ2-7,CASSFVGRPLYEQYF
TRBV12-3/TRBV12-4,TRBJ2-2,CASSYGGAGTGELFF
TRBV7-9,TRBJ2-7,CASSQLGGPYEQYF
TRBV20-1,TRBJ2-1,CSARRGTAGDIGEQFF